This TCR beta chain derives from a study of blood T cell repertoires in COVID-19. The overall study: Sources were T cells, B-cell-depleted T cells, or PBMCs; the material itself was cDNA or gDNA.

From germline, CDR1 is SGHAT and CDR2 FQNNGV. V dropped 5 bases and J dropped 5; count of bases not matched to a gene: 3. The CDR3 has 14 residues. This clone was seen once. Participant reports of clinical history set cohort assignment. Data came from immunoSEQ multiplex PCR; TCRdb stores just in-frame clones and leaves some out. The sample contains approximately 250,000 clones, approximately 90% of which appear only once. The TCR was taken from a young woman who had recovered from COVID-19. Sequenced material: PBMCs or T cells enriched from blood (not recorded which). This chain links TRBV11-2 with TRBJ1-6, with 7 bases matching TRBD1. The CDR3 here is CASSRDSNNSPLHF. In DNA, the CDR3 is TGTGCCAGCAGCAGGGACAGCAATAATTCACCCCTCCACTTT.